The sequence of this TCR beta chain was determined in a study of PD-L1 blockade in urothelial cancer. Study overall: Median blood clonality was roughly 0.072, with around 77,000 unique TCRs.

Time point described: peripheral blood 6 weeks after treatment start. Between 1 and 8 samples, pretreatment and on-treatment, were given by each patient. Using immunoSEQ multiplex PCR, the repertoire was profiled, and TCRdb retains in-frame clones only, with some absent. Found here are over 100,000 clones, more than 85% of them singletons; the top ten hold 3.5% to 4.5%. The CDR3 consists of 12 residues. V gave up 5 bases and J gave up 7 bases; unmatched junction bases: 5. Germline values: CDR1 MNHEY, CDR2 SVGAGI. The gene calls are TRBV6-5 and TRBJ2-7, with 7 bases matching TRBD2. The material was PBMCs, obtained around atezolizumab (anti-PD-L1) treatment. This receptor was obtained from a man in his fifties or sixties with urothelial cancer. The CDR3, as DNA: TGTGCCAGCAGTCTTCCGGGGGGTGAGCAGTACTTC. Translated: CASSLPGGEQYF.